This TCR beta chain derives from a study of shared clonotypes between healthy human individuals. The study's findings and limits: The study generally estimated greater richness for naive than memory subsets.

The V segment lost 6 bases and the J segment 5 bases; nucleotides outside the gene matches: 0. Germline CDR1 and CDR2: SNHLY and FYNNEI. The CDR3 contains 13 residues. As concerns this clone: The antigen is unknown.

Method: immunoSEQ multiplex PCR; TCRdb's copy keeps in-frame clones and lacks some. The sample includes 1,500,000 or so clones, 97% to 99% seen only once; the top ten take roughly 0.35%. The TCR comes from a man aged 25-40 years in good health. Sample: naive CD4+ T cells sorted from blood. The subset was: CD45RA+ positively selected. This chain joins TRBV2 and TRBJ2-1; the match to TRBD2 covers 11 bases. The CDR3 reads CASRGLADNEQFF. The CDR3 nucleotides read TGTGCCAGCAGGGGACTAGCGGACAATGAGCAGTTCTTC.